This section outlines one T cell receptor (beta chain) sequence together with its context. As yet, its antigen is unknown. The data belong to a study of Tregs in tolerant kidney transplant recipients. The nonmyeloablative bone marrow transplants came from related graft donors, with transient mixed chimerism. CD4+CD25+CD127- Tregs, CD4+CD25- non-Tregs, CD4 and CD8 cells were sorted. Assay: immunoSEQ multiplex PCR; the TCRdb copy retains only in-frame clones and omits some. Of tens of thousands of clones listed, over 85% are singletons. Findings of the study overall: Nucleotide sequences could not be compared across some patients' samples due to primer changes. Antigen-driven expansion was suggested because donor-specific Tregs expanded more than all Tregs in tolerant patients. Activated donor B cell expansion appeared to reveal the most relevant donor-specific TCRbeta repertoire.

The receptor comes from a human patient who received a combined kidney and bone marrow transplant. Some of the T cells might come from the graft donor. Specimen: CD4+ T cells from blood (PBMCs), collected 12 months after the transplant.

Here the CDR3 reads CASRAGQGAWEKLFF. CDR3 bases: TGTGCCAGCAGAGCTGGACAGGGGGCTTGGGAAAAACTGTTTTTT. The chain links TRBV6-1 to TRBJ1-4, with 11 bases identical to TRBD1. CDR1 MNHNS and CDR2 SASEGT come from the germline V gene. With 6 bases clipped from V and 8 bases from J, the junction kept 8 bases outside the gene matches. The CDR3 has 15 residues.